The T cell receptor (beta chain) described here comes from a study of T-cell memory formation after mild COVID-19. This clonotype was detected a few times. Its specificity is unknown. TCRdb recomputed calls from the 5' RACE reads with MiXCR, one row per CDR3 protein. The top ten clones hold 20% to 25% of a sample with about 260,000 distinct CDR3 sequences, over 15% of them seen once. Notes on the study in general: The authors left the SARS-CoV-2 specificity of second-wave clones peaking on day 37 unconfirmed. The pre-infection memory compartment contained some responding clones, suggesting cross-reactive memory joined. Day 15 to 85 contracting clones showed balanced CD4/CD8; day 15 to 37 expanders favored CD4+. Largely, contracting CD4+ clones fell within CM and EM, and contracting CD8+ clones within EMRA.

The origin of this receptor is a man aged 18-30 years who had mild COVID-19 (a few samples of this study predate the infection). Cell type and time point are not known. Input material: PBMCs or a T cell subset sorted from them (not recorded which).

The CDR3: CASSSGGTEQETQYF. The DNA of the CDR3 is TGCGCCAGCAGCTCTGGCGGCACAGAGCAAGAGACCCAGTACTTC. V is TRBV5-1 and J is TRBJ2-5, with no clear D. The CDR3 is 15 residues long. Germline V gene lookup returns CDR1 SGHRS and CDR2 YFSETQ. Trimming took off 3 bases at V and 2 bases at J, with 14 bases between the two ends.